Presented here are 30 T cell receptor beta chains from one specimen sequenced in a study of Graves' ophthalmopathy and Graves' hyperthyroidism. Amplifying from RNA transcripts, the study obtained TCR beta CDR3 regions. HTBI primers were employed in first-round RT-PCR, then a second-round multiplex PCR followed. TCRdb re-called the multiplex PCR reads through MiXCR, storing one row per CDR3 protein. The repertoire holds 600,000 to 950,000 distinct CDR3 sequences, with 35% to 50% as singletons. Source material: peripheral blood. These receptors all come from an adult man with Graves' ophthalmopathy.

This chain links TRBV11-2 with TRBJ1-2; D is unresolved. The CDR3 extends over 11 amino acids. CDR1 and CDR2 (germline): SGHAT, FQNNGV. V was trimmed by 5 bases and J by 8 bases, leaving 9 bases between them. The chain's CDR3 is CASSQEGGYTF. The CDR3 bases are TGTGCCAGCAGCCAAGAGGGAGGCTACACCTTC.

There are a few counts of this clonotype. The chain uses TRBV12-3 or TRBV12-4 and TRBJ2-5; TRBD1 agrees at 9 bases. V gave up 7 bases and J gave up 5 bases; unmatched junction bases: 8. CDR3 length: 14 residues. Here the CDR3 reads CASTLDRGGETQYF. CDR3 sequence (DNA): TGTGCCAGCACCCTGGACAGGGGCGGGGAGACCCAGTACTTC.

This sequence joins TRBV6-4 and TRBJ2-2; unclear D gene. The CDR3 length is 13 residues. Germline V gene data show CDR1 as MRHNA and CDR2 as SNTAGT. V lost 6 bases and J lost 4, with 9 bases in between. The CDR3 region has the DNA TGTGCCAGCAGAGATTCAGCCACCGGGGAGCTGTTTTTT. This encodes CASRDSATGELFF.

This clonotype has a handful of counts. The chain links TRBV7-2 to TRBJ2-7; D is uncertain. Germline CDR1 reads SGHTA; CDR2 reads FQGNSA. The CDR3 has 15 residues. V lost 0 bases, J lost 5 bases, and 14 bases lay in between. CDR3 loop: CASSLALFSSHEQYF. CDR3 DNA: TGTGCCAGCAGCTTAGCGTTGTTTAGCAGCCACGAGCAGTACTTC. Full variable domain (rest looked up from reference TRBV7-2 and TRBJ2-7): GAGVSQSPSNKVTEKGKDVELRCDPISGHTALYWYRQSLGQGLEFLIYFQGNSAPDKSGLPSDRFSAERTGGSVSTLTIQRTQQEDSAVYLCASSLALFSSHEQYFGPGTRLTVT.

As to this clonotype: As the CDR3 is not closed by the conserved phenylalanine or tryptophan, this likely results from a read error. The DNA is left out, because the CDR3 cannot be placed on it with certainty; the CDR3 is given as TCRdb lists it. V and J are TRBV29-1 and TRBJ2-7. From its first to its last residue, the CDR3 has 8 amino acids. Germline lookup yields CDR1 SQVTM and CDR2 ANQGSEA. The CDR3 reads CSVEPWVT.

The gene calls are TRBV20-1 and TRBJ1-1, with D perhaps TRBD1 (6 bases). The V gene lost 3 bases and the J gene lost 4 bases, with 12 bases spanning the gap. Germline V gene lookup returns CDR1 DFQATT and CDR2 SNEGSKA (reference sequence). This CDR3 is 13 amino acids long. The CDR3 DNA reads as TGCAGTGCTAGTGCGGGGGCTAGCACTGAAGCTTTCTTT. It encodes CSASAGASTEAFF.

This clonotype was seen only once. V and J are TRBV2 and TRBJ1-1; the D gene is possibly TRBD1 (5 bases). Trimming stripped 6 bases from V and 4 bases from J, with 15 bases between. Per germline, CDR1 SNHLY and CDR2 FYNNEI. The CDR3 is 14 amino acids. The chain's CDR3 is CASRSTDAPTEAFF. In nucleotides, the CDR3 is TGTGCCAGCAGGTCGACAGACGCGCCCACTGAAGCTTTCTTT.

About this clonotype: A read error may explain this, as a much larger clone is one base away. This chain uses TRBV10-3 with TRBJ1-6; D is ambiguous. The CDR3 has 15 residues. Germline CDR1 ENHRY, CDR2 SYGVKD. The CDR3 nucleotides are TGTGCCAGCAGTCGCATGCCTGGAGGTAGCTCACCCCTCCACTTT. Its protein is CASSRMPGGSSPLHF.

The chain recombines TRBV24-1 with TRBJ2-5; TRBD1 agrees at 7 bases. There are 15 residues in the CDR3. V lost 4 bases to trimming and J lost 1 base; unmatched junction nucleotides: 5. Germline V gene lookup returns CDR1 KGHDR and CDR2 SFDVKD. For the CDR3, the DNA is TGTGCCACCAGTGAGTCGGGACAGTTCCAAGAGACCCAGTACTTC. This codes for CATSESGQFQETQYF.

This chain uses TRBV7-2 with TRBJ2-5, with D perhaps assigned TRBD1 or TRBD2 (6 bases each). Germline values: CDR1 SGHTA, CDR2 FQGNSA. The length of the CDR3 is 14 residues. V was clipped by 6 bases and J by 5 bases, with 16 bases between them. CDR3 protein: CASRPGGRSETQYF. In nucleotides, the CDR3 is TGTGCCAGCAGACCTGGGGGGCGATCGGAGACCCAGTACTTC.

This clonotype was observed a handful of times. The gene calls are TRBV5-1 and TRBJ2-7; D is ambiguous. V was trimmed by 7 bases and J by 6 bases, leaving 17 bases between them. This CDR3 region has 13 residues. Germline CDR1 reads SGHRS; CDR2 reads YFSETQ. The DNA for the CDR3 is TGCGCCAGCTTCGAAGCGCTGGGCGGCGAGCAGTACTTC. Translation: CASFEALGGEQYF.

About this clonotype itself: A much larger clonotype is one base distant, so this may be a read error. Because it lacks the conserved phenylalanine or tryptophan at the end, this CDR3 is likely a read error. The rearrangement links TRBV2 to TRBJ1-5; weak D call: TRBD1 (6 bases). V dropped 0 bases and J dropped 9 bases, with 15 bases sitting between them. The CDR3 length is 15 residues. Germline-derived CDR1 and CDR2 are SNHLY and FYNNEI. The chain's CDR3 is CASSEALIGTRPQHS. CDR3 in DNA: TGTGCCAGCAGTGAAGCGCTTATAGGGACACGGCCCCAGCATTCT.

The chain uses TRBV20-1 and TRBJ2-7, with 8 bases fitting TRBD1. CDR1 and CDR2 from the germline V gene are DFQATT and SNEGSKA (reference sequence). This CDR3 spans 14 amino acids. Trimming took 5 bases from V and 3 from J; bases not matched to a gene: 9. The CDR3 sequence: CSASQGERNYEQYF. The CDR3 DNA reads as TGCAGTGCTTCACAGGGGGAACGTAACTACGAGCAGTACTTC.

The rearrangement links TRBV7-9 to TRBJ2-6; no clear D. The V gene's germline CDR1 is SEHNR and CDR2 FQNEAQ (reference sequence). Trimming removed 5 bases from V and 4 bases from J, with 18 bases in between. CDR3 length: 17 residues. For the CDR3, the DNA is TGTGCCAGCAGCGTTTCCGATAGGGCCACCGGGGCCAACGTCCTGACTTTC. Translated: CASSVSDRATGANVLTF.

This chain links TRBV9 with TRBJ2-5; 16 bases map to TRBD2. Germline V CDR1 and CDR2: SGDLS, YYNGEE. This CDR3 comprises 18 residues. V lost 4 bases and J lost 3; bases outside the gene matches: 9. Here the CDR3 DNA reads TGTGCCAGCAGCTCGGGACTAGCGGGGGGGCAGGGAAAAGAGACCCAGTACTTC. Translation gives CASSSGLAGGQGKETQYF.

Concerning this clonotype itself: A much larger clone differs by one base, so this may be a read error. For the CDR3, the DNA is TGCAGCGTTGAAGCCCCTGACTACGAGCAGTACTTC. It is translated as CSVEAPDYEQYF. This rearrangement joins TRBV29-1 to TRBJ2-7; D remains ambiguous. In germline, CDR1 is SQVTM, CDR2 ANQGSEA. This CDR3 is 12 amino acids long. Trimming took 1 base from V and 3 from J, leaving 7 bases between them.

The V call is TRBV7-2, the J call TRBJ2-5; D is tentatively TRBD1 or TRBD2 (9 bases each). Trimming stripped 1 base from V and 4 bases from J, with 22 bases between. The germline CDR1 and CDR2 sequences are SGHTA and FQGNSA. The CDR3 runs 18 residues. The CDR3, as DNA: TGTGCCAGCAGCTTAGACAGGGGGCGTAGCGGGAGTCGAGAGACCCAGTACTTC. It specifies CASSLDRGRSGSRETQYF.

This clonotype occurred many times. The CDR3 sequence is CAISSAYGSNQPQHF. In DNA form, the CDR3 reads TGTGCCATCAGTTCAGCCTACGGGAGCAATCAGCCCCAGCATTTT. The chain uses TRBV10-3 and TRBJ1-5, with D unclear. Germline assignment: CDR1 ENHRY and CDR2 SYGVKD. V was shortened by 5 bases and J by 1 base, with 12 bases between the two germline ends. This CDR3 has 15 residues.

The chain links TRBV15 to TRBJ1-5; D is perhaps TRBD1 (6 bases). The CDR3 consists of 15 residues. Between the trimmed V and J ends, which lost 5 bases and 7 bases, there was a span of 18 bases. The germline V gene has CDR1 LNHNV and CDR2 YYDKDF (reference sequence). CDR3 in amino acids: CATSGIGGYEQPQHF. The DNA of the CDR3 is TGTGCCACCAGCGGAATCGGGGGCTACGAGCAGCCCCAGCATTTT. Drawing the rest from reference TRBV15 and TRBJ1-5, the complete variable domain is DAMVIQNPRYQVTQFGKPVTLSCSQTLNHNVMYWYQQKSSQAPKLLFHYYDKDFNNEADTPDNFQSRRPNTSFCFLDIRSPGLGDTAMYLCATSGIGGYEQPQHFGDGTRLSIL.

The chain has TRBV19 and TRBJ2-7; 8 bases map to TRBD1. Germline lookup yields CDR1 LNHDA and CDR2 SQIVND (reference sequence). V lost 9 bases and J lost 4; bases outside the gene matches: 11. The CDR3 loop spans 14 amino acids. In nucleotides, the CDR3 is TGTGCCAGCAGCGGAAGCCGACAGGGGTACGAGCAGTACTTC. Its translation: CASSGSRQGYEQYF.

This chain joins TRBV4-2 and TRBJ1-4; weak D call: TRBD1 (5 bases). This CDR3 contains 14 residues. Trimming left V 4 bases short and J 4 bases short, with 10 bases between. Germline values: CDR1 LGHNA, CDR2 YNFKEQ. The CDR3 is CASSPRDVNEKLFF. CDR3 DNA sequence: TGTGCCAGCAGCCCCCGGGACGTTAATGAAAAACTGTTTTTT.

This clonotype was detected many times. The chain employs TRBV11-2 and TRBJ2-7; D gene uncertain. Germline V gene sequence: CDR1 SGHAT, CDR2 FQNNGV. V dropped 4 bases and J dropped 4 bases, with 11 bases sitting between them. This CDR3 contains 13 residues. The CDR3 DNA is TGTGCCAGCAGCTCGACTCTAGAGTACGAGCAGTACTTC. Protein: CASSSTLEYEQYF.

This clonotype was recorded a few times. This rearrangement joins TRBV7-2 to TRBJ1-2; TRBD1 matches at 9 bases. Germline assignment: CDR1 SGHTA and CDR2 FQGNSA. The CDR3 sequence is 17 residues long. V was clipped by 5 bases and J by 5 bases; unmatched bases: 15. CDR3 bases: TGTGCCAGCAGCCAAGATTCCGGGACAGGGATCGGGTATGGCTACACCTTC. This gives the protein CASSQDSGTGIGYGYTF. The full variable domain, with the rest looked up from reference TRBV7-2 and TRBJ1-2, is GAGVSQSPSNKVTEKGKDVELRCDPISGHTALYWYRQSLGQGLEFLIYFQGNSAPDKSGLPSDRFSAERTGGSVSTLTIQRTQQEDSAVYLCASSQDSGTGIGYGYTFGSGTRLTVV.

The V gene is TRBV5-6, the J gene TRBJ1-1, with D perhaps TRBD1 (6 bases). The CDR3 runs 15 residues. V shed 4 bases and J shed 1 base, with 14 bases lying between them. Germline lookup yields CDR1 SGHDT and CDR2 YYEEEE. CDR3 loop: CASSPGGRKNTEAFF. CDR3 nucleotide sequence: TGTGCCAGCAGCCCTGGGGGGCGCAAGAACACTGAAGCTTTCTTT. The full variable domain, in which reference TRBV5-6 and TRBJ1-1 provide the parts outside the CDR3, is DAGVTQSPTHLIKTRGQQVTLRCSPKSGHDTVSWYQQALGQGPQFIFQYYEEEERQRGNFPDRFSGHQFPNYSSELNVNALLLGDSALYLCASSPGGRKNTEAFFGQGTRLTVV.

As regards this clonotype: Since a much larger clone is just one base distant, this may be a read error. The CDR3 is CASSAWTGLGYTF. CDR3 sequence (DNA): TGTGCCAGCAGCGCCTGGACAGGGTTAGGCTACACCTTC. This rearrangement joins TRBV7-2 to TRBJ1-2, with TRBD1 matching 8 bases. There are 13 residues in the CDR3. The junction had 7 bases not matched to a gene; V was cut back by 5 bases and J by 8 bases. CDR1 and CDR2 (germline): SGHTA, FQGNSA.

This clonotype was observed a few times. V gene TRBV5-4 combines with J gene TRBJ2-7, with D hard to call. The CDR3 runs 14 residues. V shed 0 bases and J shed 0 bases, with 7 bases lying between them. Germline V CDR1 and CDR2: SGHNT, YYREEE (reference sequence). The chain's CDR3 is CASSLVSSSYEQYF. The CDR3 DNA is TGTGCCAGCAGCTTGGTCAGCAGCTCCTACGAGCAGTACTTC.

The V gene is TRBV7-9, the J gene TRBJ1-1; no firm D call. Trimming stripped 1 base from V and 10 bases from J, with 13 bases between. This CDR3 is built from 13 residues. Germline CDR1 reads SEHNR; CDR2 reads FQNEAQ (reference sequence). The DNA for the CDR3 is TGTGCCAGCAGCTTAGAGTCGGCGGCGGGAGCTTTCTTT. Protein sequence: CASSLESAAGAFF.

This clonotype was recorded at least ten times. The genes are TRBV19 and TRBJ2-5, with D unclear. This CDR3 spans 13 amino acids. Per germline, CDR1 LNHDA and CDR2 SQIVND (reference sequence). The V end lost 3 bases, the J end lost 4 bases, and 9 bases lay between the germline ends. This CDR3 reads CASSIYGRETQYF. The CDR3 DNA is TGTGCCAGTAGTATCTACGGACGAGAGACCCAGTACTTC. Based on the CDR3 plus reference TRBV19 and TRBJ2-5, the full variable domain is DGGITQSPKYLFRKEGQNVTLSCEQNLNHDAMYWYRQDPGQGLRLIYYSQIVNDFQKGDIAEGYSVSREKKESFPLTVTSAQKNPTAFYLCASSIYGRETQYFGPGTRLLVL.

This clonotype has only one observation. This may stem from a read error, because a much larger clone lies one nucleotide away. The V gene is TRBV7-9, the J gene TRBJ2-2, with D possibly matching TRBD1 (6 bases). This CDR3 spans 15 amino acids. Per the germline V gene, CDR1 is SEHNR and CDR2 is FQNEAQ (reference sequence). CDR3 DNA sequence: TGTGCCAGCAGTGAACAGGGTAAAGTCACCAGGGAGCTGTTTTTT. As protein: CASSEQGKVTRELFF.

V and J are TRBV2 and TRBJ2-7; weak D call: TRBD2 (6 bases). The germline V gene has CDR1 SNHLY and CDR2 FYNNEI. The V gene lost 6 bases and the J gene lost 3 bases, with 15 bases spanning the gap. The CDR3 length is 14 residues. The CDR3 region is CASSPGLLGYEQYF. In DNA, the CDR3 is TGTGCCAGCAGCCCGGGACTTCTTGGCTACGAGCAGTACTTC. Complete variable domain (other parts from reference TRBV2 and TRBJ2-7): EPEVTQTPSHQVTQMGQEVILRCVPISNHLYFYWYRQILGQKVEFLVSFYNNEISEKSEIFDDQFSVERPDGSNFTLKIRSTKLEDSAMYFCASSPGLLGYEQYFGPGTRLTVT.